Within the sample, the clone carrying this TCR beta chain is medium-sized. TCRdb's copy holds only in-frame clones and misses some; the assay was immunoSEQ multiplex PCR. The data contain 85,000 to 95,000 clones, around 83% of them seen just once; the ten biggest clones take up 20% to 30%. This sample was included in a study of radiotherapy plus CTLA-4 blockade in lung cancer. The sequence came from a human donor with non-small cell lung cancer that progressed on radiotherapy plus ipilimumab. The specimen was peripheral blood, collected from a patient treated with radiotherapy plus ipilimumab.

The CDR3 region has the DNA TGTGCCAGCAGTTTGAGTCGGTACAATGAGCAGTTCTTC. As protein: CASSLSRYNEQFF. The chain is built from TRBV27 and TRBJ2-1, with D hard to call. The germline CDR1 and CDR2 sequences are MNHEY and SMNVEV (reference sequence). Trimming cost V 3 bases and J 4 bases, with 7 bases left between them. This CDR3 is 13 amino acids long.